The 19 T cell receptor beta chains reported below all come from one sample, sequenced in a study of blood T cell repertoires in COVID-19 (dated by TCRdb to the early 2020s). Receptor amplification or capture employed the immunoSEQ multiplex PCR assay. Here the immuneACCESS table is served through TCRdb, limited to in-frame sequences with V and J called. Missing clones are a known gap in these copies; in checked studies unresolved V genes cover under half, and the rest lacks a known reason. Across this sample there are roughly 200,000 clones, with around 94% seen only once. The ten largest clones add up to 0.6% to 0.9% of the sample. The source material was peripheral blood. The origin of the receptors is a man between 25 and 39 years old with COVID-19, enrolled during active disease.

This chain connects TRBV10-3 to TRBJ2-3; D might be TRBD1 (6 bases). The ends were cut back, 0 bases at V and 2 bases at J, with 12 bases in the middle. Per the germline V gene, CDR1 is ENHRY and CDR2 is SYGVKD. The CDR3 runs to 16 residues. The CDR3 DNA follows: TGTGCCATCAGTGAGTCGGACAGAGATTACACAGATACGCAGTATTTT. It is translated as CAISESDRDYTDTQYF.

The chain couples TRBV19 to TRBJ1-1; a possible D gene is TRBD1 (5 bases). The V end was cut by 5 bases, the J end by 3 bases, with 7 bases between. The CDR3 extends over 12 amino acids. Germline CDR1 and CDR2: LNHDA and SQIVND (reference sequence). In nucleotides, the CDR3 is TGTGCCAGTAGTCGGGGGGACACTGAAGCTTTCTTT. Its translation is CASSRGDTEAFF.

This sequence joins TRBV7-9 and TRBJ2-7; TRBD1 might be the D (6 bases). V was pared by 4 bases and J by 0 bases, with 19 bases between. CDR3 length: 17 amino acids. Germline lookup yields CDR1 SEHNR and CDR2 FQNEAQ (reference sequence). CDR3 DNA sequence: TGTGCCAGCAGCTACGGAACCGGGACACGGAGCTCCTACGAGCAGTACTTC. It yields the protein CASSYGTGTRSSYEQYF. Full variable domain (remainder filled in from reference TRBV7-9 and TRBJ2-7): DTGVSQNPRHKITKRGQNVTFRCDPISEHNRLYWYRQTLGQGPEFLTYFQNEAQLEKSRLLSDRFSAERPKGSFSTLEIQRTEQGDSAMYLCASSYGTGTRSSYEQYFGPGTRLTVT.

The rearrangement joins TRBV2 to TRBJ1-5; the D is unclear. The CDR3 has 15 residues. Germline V lookup: CDR1 SNHLY, CDR2 FYNNEI. Between the trimmed V and J ends, which lost 4 bases and 0 bases, there was a span of 10 bases. CDR3 loop: CASSVSGNSNQPQHF. The CDR3 region has the DNA TGTGCCAGCAGTGTCTCGGGGAATAGCAATCAGCCCCAGCATTTT.

The CDR3 is CSASLVNEQFF. CDR3 nucleotides: TGCAGTGCTAGTCTCGTCAATGAGCAGTTCTTC. The chain couples TRBV20-1 to TRBJ2-1; D remains ambiguous. V lost 3 bases, J lost 6 bases, and 6 bases lay in between. Looked up from germline, CDR1 is DFQATT and CDR2 is SNEGSKA (reference sequence). The CDR3 length is 11 residues.

The chain couples TRBV7-2 to TRBJ2-2, with TRBD2 identical over 13 bases. In germline, CDR1 is SGHTA, CDR2 FQGNSA. Trimming removed 6 bases from V and 5 bases from J; junction bases left unmatched: 9. The CDR3 totals 17 residues. The CDR3 loop reads CASRRTSGGPGTGELFF. The CDR3 DNA is TGTGCCAGCAGGCGGACTAGCGGGGGCCCAGGTACCGGGGAGCTGTTTTTT.

This clone was seen once. The rearrangement uses TRBV30 and TRBJ1-5; possible D gene TRBD1, 6 bases. Germline CDR1 reads GTSNPN; CDR2 reads SVGIG (reference sequence). The V and J ends lost 0 bases and 4 bases respectively, with 7 bases between them. This CDR3 region has 13 residues. CDR3 DNA: TGTGCCTGGAGTGTCACAGGGAATCAGCCCCAGCATTTT. Translating it yields CAWSVTGNQPQHF.

The chain recombines TRBV2 with TRBJ2-5, with a weak D call TRBD2 (5 bases). Germline CDR1 SNHLY, CDR2 FYNNEI. The CDR3 spans 16 residues. V was pared by 6 bases and J by 1 base, with 18 bases between. The CDR3 DNA follows: TGTGCCAGCAGGAGGGTGGCAGGTTCCTCCCAAGAGACCCAGTACTTC. It yields the protein CASRRVAGSSQETQYF.

This clone was counted between two and nine times. J is TRBJ2-7 and V is TRBV6-2 or TRBV6-3; no clear D. This CDR3 has 13 amino acids. Per germline, CDR1 MNHEY and CDR2 SVGEGT. V dropped 5 bases and J dropped 1 base, with 9 bases sitting between them. As DNA, the CDR3 is TGTGCCAGCAGTGCCCAGAATTCCTACGAGCAGTACTTC. Translation gives CASSAQNSYEQYF.

V usage is TRBV6-5 and J usage is TRBJ1-3, with D perhaps matching TRBD1 (6 bases). V lost 0 bases and J lost 3, with 9 bases in between. Germline V gene lookup returns CDR1 MNHEY and CDR2 SVGAGI. CDR3 size: 15 residues. The CDR3 coding sequence is TGTGCCAGCAGTTACTCTACAGGGTTTGGAAACACCATATATTTT. It encodes CASSYSTGFGNTIYF.

This clone has a single count. The V call is TRBV5-1, the J call TRBJ1-2, with 8 bases that match TRBD1. Germline V gene sequence: CDR1 SGHRS, CDR2 YFSETQ. The CDR3 has 15 amino acids. Losses at the gene ends were 0 bases for V and 5 bases for J; bases not matched to a gene: 6. The CDR3 bases are TGCGCCAGCAGCTTGGATCCAGGGGGCGGGTATGGCTACACCTTC. Amino acids: CASSLDPGGGYGYTF. Full variable domain (outside the CDR3, taken from reference TRBV5-1 and TRBJ1-2): KAGVTQTPRYLIKTRGQQVTLSCSPISGHRSVSWYQQTPGQGLQFLFEYFSETQRNKGNFPGRFSGRQFSNSRSEMNVSTLELGDSALYLCASSLDPGGGYGYTFGSGTRLTVV.

The J gene is TRBJ1-2, the V gene TRBV9; tentatively, D is TRBD1 (5 bases). V shed 1 base and J shed 3 bases, with 10 bases lying between them. Germline values: CDR1 SGDLS, CDR2 YYNGEE. The CDR3 extends over 14 amino acids. The CDR3 DNA is TGTGCCAGCAGCGTATCCCCACAGGACTATGGCTACACCTTC. It translates to CASSVSPQDYGYTF.

CDR3 sequence (DNA): TGTGCCGTCTACAGGCTGTCGAACACTGAAGCTTTCTTT. Translating gives CAVYRLSNTEAFF. This rearrangement joins TRBV6-5 to TRBJ1-1, with TRBD1 as a possible D gene (5 bases). The CDR3 covers 13 residues. Germline CDR1 reads MNHEY; CDR2 reads SVGAGI. Trimming stripped 11 bases from V and 1 base from J, with 14 bases between.

This sequence joins TRBV28 and TRBJ1-2; 8 bases match TRBD1. Germline V lookup: CDR1 MDHEN, CDR2 SYDVKM. This CDR3 is 14 amino acids long. Unmatched junction bases numbered 1, after V lost 1 base and J lost 3 bases. CDR3: CASSLLTGDYGYTF. The CDR3 nucleotides are TGTGCCAGCAGTTTATTGACAGGGGACTATGGCTACACCTTC.

The V call is TRBV2, the J call TRBJ2-1; the match to TRBD2 covers 7 bases. V was clipped by 5 bases and J by 8 bases; unmatched bases: 6. The CDR3 sequence is 13 residues long. CDR1 is SNHLY, CDR2 FYNNEI, per germline. The CDR3 region is CASSRRGVDEQFF. CDR3 DNA: TGTGCCAGCAGTAGACGGGGGGTGGATGAGCAGTTCTTC.

The J gene is TRBJ2-7, the V gene TRBV6-5; D might be TRBD1 (6 bases). Between the trimmed V and J ends, which lost 4 bases and 0 bases, there was a span of 10 bases. This CDR3 has 14 amino acids. Germline CDR1 reads MNHEY; CDR2 reads SVGAGI. The CDR3 DNA is TGTGCCAGCAGTTGGGACACCAACTCCTACGAGCAGTACTTC. Translated, it gives CASSWDTNSYEQYF.

The chain recombines TRBV3-1 (or the pseudogene TRBV3-2) with TRBJ2-2, with TRBD2 as a possible D gene (6 bases). V was shortened by 1 base and J by 5 bases, with 11 bases between the two germline ends. Germline-derived CDR1 and CDR2 are LGHDT and YNNKEL (reference sequence). The CDR3 spans 15 residues. CDR3 nucleotide sequence: TGTGCCAGCAGCCAAGGGCTCGGGAGAACCGGGGAGCTGTTTTTT. Its protein is CASSQGLGRTGELFF.

J is TRBJ1-3 and V is TRBV5-3; tentatively, D is TRBD1 (6 bases). TRBV5-3 is placed among ORFs of uncertain function. This CDR3 comprises 16 residues. The germline V and J ends were trimmed by 2 bases and 2 bases, with 14 bases remaining between them. The chain's CDR3 is CARSFIRRQAGNTIYF. CDR3 coding DNA: TGTGCCAGAAGCTTCATAAGGAGACAGGCTGGAAACACCATATATTTT.

CDR3 in DNA: TGTGCCAGTAGTCAAGACGGCGGGGGCAGCTCCTACGAGCAGTACTTC. It specifies CASSQDGGGSSYEQYF. The chain employs TRBV19 and TRBJ2-7; weak D call: TRBD2 (7 bases). This CDR3 is built from 16 residues. Per the germline V gene, CDR1 is LNHDA and CDR2 is SQIVND (reference sequence). The germline V and J ends were trimmed by 5 bases and 0 bases, with 17 bases remaining between them. Using reference TRBV19 and TRBJ2-7 for the parts outside the CDR3, the full variable domain is DGGITQSPKYLFRKEGQNVTLSCEQNLNHDAMYWYRQDPGQGLRLIYYSQIVNDFQKGDIAEGYSVSREKKESFPLTVTSAQKNPTAFYLCASSQDGGGSSYEQYFGPGTRLTVT.